These 16 T cell receptor beta chains were sequenced from one sample in a study of T cells after posttransplantation cyclophosphamide. Control samples came 1 year after myeloablative marrow transplants with methotrexate plus calcineurin inhibitor. Repertoires were generated with immunoSEQ multiplex PCR, while TCRdb's copy carries only in-frame clones and drops some. The table has approximately 19,000 clones, approximately 92% seen once. This specimen consisted of PBMCs, obtained less than 400 days after allogeneic stem cell transplant with calcineurin inhibitor and methotrexate. These receptors were collected from a female patient between 25 and 45 years old who received an allogeneic stem cell transplant from an unrelated donor, was CMV-positive, and had acute and chronic GVHD. The graft donor may account for some of the T cells.

This chain uses TRBV11-2 with TRBJ2-7, with 10 bases lining up with TRBD2. V shed 3 bases, J shed 2 bases, and the junction held 4 bases outside the gene matches. The CDR3 extends over 15 amino acids. The germline CDR1 and CDR2 sequences are SGHAT and FQNNGV. CDR3 in amino acids: CASSLASGRTYEQYF. The CDR3 DNA sequence: TGTGCCAGCAGCTTGGCTAGCGGGAGAACCTACGAGCAGTACTTC.

This chain connects TRBV28 to TRBJ1-2, with TRBD1 as a possible D gene (6 bases). Trimming removed 10 bases at V and 1 base at J, with 13 bases between. CDR3 length: 13 residues. The germline V gene encodes CDR1 MDHEN and CDR2 SYDVKM. In DNA form, the CDR3 reads TGTGCCACTACGAAGGGGGATAACTATGGCTACACCTTC. This sequence encodes CATTKGDNYGYTF.

The chain uses TRBV2 and TRBJ2-5; no firm D call. The V gene lost 4 bases and the J gene lost 5 bases, with 14 bases spanning the gap. In germline, CDR1 is SNHLY, CDR2 FYNNEI. The CDR3 sequence is 14 residues long. The CDR3 DNA follows: TGTGCCAGCAGTGGCGGCGGAACACCGGAGACCCAGTACTTC. Its translation is CASSGGGTPETQYF.

The genes are TRBV10-3 and TRBJ2-3; 7 bases are shared with TRBD1. The germline gives CDR1 ENHRY, CDR2 SYGVKD. This CDR3 is built from 15 residues. V dropped 8 bases and J dropped 3; count of bases not matched to a gene: 11. CDR3 DNA: TGTGCCATCGAGGGTAGGGCAGGGGGAACAGATACGCAGTATTTT. It codes for CAIEGRAGGTDTQYF.

The gene calls are TRBV11-2 and TRBJ2-7; TRBD1 might be the D (7 bases). Germline-derived CDR1 and CDR2 are SGHAT and FQNNGV. The CDR3 extends over 14 amino acids. Trimming removed 5 bases from V and 4 bases from J, with 15 bases in between. The CDR3 nucleotides are TGTGCCAGCAGCCTAGGGGCAGGGGGGTACGAGCAGTACTTC. Amino acids: CASSLGAGGYEQYF.

The rearrangement links TRBV19 to TRBJ2-7; 8 nucleotides agree with TRBD2. CDR3 length: 15 amino acids. CDR1 LNHDA and CDR2 SQIVND come from the germline V gene (reference sequence). V shed 6 bases, J shed 0 bases, and the junction held 7 bases outside the gene matches. The CDR3 sequence is CASRPRGGSSYEQYF. The DNA of the CDR3 is TGTGCCAGTAGGCCTCGGGGGGGGAGCTCCTACGAGCAGTACTTC. Full variable domain (remainder filled in from reference TRBV19 and TRBJ2-7): DGGITQSPKYLFRKEGQNVTLSCEQNLNHDAMYWYRQDPGQGLRLIYYSQIVNDFQKGDIAEGYSVSREKKESFPLTVTSAQKNPTAFYLCASRPRGGSSYEQYFGPGTRLTVT.

The chain couples TRBV6-5 to TRBJ2-1; a weak D match, TRBD2 (5 bases). V shed 6 bases and J shed 5 bases, with 11 bases lying between them. CDR1 MNHEY and CDR2 SVGAGI come from the germline V gene. This CDR3 is built from 13 residues. The CDR3 sequence: CASSSASNNEQFF. CDR3 in DNA: TGTGCCAGCAGCTCTGCTAGCAACAATGAGCAGTTCTTC.

This clone was seen only a few times. The V and J genes are TRBV6-5 and TRBJ2-1, with 11 nucleotides matching TRBD2. The CDR3 consists of 15 residues. CDR1 and CDR2 (germline): MNHEY, SVGAGI. The trim removed 2 bases at V and 5 bases at J, leaving 2 bases unmatched. CDR3: CASSYVTSGDNEQFF. CDR3 sequence (DNA): TGTGCCAGCAGTTACGTGACTAGCGGGGACAATGAGCAGTTCTTC.

The gene calls are TRBV29-1 and TRBJ2-5; D is undetermined. The CDR3 is 12 amino acids. Trimming stripped 7 bases from V and 2 bases from J, with 11 bases between. Per germline, CDR1 SQVTM and CDR2 ANQGSEA. The CDR3 region has the DNA TGCAGCGGGCGAGGTAGACAAGAGACCCAGTACTTC. Amino acids: CSGRGRQETQYF.

The chain employs TRBV2 and TRBJ1-5, with a possible D match to TRBD1 (6 bases). Germline V lookup: CDR1 SNHLY, CDR2 FYNNEI. The CDR3 is made up of 13 amino acids. Trimming took 4 bases from V and 4 from J, leaving 8 bases between them. The chain's CDR3 is CASSGDTNQPQHF. CDR3 sequence (DNA): TGTGCCAGCAGTGGGGACACTAATCAGCCCCAGCATTTT.

The rearrangement links TRBV6-5 to TRBJ1-4, with D maybe TRBD1 (5 bases). V was clipped by 0 bases and J by 4 bases, with 12 bases between them. This CDR3 is built from 16 residues. CDR1 is MNHEY and CDR2 is SVGAGI in the germline V gene. CDR3 protein: CASSYSSGGDNEKLFF. The DNA for the CDR3 is TGTGCCAGCAGTTACTCGAGCGGGGGGGATAATGAAAAACTGTTTTTT.

CDR3 DNA sequence: TGTGCCAGTTCCCGCCGGGGACAGGGGGCGGGATTGACTGAAGCTTTCTTT. It codes for CASSRRGQGAGLTEAFF. This chain connects TRBV19 to TRBJ1-1, with TRBD1 matching 12 bases. The V segment lost 8 bases and the J segment 5 bases; nucleotides outside the gene matches: 15. Germline V gene lookup returns CDR1 LNHDA and CDR2 SQIVND (reference sequence). This CDR3 is 17 amino acids long.

This sequence joins TRBV2 and TRBJ1-1; TRBD1 might be the D (6 bases). The germline gives CDR1 SNHLY, CDR2 FYNNEI. This CDR3 contains 16 residues. The germline V and J ends were trimmed by 4 bases and 1 base, with 16 bases remaining between them. For the CDR3, the DNA is TGTGCCAGCAGTGTTGGGGGGGCTGCCCCGAACACTGAAGCTTTCTTT. Amino acids: CASSVGGAAPNTEAFF. The full variable domain, its missing parts supplied by reference TRBV2 and TRBJ1-1, is EPEVTQTPSHQVTQMGQEVILRCVPISNHLYFYWYRQILGQKVEFLVSFYNNEISEKSEIFDDQFSVERPDGSNFTLKIRSTKLEDSAMYFCASSVGGAAPNTEAFFGQGTRLTVV.

The rearrangement uses TRBV7-6 and TRBJ2-2, with 10 bases lining up with TRBD2. Germline V gives CDR1 SGHVS, CDR2 FNYEAQ. Losses at the gene ends were 6 bases for V and 3 bases for J; bases not matched to a gene: 7. The CDR3 consists of 16 residues. The DNA of the CDR3 is TGTGCCAGCAGGTCAACTAGCGGGAAGGACACCGGGGAGCTGTTTTTT. Encoded protein: CASRSTSGKDTGELFF.

The chain recombines TRBV9 with TRBJ2-3; D might be TRBD2 (5 bases). CDR1 and CDR2 (germline): SGDLS, YYNGEE. V was shortened by 0 bases and J by 4 bases, with 12 bases between the two germline ends. CDR3 length: 15 amino acids. The CDR3: CASSVGRERADTQYF. CDR3 coding DNA: TGTGCCAGCAGCGTAGGGAGAGAGAGGGCAGATACGCAGTATTTT.

To note about this clone: An end of the junction differs from the germline gene, which may be a read error. The chain employs TRBV5-1 and TRBJ2-1; the match to TRBD1 covers 9 bases. This CDR3 comprises 15 residues. Germline V gene sequence: CDR1 SGHRS, CDR2 YFSETQ. CDR3 bases: TGCGCCAGCACCTTGGGGGGACAGGGTTACAATGAGCAGTTCTTC. It translates to CASTLGGQGYNEQFF.